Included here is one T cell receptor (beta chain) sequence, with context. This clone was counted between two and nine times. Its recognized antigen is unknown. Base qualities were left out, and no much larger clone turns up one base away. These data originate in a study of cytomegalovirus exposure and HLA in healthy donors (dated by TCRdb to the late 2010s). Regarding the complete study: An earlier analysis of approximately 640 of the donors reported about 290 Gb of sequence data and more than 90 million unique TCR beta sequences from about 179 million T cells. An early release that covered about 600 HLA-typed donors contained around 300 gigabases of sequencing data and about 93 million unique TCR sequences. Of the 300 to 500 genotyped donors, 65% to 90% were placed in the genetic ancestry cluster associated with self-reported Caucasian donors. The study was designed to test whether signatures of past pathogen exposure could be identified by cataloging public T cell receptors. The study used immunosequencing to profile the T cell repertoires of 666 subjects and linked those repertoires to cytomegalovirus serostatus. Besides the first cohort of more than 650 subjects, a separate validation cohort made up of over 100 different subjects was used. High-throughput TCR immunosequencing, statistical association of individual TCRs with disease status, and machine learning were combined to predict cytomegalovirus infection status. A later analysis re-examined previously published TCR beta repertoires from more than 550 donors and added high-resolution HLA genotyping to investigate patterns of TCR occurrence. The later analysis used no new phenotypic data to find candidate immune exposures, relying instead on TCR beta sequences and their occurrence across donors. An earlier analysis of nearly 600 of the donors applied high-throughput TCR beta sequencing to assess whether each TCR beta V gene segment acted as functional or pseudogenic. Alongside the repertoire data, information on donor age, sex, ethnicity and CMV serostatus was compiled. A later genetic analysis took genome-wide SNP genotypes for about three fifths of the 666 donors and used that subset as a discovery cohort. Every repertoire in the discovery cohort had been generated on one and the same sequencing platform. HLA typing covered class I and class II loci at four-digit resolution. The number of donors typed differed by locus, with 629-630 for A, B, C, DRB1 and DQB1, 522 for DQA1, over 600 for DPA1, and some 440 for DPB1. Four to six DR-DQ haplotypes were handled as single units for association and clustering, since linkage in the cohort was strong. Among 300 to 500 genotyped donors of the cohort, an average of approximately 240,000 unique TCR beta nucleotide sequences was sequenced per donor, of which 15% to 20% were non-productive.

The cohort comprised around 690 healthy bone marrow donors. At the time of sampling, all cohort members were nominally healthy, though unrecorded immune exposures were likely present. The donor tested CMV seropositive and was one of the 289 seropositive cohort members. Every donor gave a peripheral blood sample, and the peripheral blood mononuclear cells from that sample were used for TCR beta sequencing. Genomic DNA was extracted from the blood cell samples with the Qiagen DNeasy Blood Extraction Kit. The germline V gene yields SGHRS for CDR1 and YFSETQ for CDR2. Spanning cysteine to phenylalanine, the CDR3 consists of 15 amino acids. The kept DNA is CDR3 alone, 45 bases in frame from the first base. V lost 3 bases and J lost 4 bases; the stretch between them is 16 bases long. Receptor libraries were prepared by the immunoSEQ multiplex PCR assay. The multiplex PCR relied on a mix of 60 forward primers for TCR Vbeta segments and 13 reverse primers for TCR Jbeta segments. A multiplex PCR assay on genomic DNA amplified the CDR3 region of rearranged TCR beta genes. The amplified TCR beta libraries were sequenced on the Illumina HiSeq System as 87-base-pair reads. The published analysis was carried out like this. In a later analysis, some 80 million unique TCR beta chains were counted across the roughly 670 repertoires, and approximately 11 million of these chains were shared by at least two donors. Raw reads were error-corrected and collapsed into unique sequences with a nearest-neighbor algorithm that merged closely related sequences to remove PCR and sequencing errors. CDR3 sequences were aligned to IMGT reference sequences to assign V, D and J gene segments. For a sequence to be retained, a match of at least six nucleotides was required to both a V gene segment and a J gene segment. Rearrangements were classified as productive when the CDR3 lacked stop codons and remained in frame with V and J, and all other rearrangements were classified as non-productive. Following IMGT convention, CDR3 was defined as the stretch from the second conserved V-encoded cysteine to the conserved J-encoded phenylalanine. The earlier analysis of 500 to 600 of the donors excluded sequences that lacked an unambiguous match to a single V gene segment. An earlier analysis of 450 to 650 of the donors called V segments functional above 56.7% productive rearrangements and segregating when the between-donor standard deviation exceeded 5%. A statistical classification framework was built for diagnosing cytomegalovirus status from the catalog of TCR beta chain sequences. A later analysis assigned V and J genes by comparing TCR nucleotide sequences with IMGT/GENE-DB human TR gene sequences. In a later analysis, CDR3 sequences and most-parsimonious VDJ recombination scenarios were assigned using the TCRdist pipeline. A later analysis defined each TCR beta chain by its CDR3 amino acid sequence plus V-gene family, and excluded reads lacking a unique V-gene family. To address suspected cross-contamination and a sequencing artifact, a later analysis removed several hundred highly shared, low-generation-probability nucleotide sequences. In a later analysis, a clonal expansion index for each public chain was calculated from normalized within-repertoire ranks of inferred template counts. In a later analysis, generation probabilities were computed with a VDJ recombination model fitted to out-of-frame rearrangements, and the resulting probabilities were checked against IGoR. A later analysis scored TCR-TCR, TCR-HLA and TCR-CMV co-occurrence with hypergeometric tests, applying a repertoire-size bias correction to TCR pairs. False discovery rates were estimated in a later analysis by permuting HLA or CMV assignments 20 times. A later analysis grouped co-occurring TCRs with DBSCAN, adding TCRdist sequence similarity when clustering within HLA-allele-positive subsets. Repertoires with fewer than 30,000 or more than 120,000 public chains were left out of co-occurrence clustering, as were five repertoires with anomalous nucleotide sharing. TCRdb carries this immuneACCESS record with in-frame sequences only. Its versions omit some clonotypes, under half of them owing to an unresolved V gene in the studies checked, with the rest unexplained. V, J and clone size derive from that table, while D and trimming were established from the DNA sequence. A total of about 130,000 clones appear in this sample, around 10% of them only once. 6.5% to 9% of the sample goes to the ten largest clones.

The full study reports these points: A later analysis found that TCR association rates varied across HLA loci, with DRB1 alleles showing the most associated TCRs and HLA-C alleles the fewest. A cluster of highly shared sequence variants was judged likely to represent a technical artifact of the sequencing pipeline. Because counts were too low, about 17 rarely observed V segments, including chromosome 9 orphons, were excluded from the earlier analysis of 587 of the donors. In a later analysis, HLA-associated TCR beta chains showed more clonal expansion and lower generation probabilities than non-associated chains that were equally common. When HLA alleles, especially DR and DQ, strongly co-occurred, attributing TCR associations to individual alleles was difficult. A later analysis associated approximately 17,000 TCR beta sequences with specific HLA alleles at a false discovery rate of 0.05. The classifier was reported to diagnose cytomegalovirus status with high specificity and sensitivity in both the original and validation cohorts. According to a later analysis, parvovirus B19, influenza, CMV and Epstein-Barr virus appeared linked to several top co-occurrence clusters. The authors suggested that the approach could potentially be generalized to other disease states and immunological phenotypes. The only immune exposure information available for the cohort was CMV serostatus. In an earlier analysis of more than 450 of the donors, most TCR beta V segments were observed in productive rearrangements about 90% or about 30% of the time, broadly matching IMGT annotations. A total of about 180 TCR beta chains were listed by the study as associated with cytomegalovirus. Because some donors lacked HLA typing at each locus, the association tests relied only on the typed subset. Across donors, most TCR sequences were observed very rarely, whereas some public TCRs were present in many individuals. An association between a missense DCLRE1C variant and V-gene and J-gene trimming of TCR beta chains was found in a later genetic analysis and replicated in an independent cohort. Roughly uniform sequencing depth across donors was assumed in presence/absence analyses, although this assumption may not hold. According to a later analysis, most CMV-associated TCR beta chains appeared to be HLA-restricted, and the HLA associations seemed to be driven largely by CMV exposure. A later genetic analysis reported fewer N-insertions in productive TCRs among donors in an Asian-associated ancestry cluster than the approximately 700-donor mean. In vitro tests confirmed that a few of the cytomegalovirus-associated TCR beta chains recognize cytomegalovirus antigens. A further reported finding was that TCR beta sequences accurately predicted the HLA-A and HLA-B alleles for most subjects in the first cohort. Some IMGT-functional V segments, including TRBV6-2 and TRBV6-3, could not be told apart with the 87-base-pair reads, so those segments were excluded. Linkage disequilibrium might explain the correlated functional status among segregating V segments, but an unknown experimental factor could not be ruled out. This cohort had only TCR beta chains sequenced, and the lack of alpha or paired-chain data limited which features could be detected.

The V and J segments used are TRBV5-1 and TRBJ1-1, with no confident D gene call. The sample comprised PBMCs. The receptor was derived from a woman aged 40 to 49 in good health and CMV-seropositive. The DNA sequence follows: TGCGCCAGCAGCTCCAACTCAGGTCCTTTCACTGAAGCTTTCTTT. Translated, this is CASSSNSGPFTEAFF.